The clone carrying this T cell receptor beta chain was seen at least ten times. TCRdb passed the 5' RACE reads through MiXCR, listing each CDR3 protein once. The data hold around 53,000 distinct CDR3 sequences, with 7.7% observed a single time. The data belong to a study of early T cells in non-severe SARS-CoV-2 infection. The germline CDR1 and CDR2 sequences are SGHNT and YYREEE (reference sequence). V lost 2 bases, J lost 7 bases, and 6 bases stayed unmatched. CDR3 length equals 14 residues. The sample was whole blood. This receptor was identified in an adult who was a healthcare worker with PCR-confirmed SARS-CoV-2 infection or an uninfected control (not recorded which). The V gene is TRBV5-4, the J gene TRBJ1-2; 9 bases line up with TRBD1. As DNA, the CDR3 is TGTGCCAGCAGCTTACCCCTGGACAGGGGTGGCTACACCTTC. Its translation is CASSLPLDRGGYTF.